Listed below are T cell receptor beta chains from one sample, sequenced in a study of T cell changes during pregnancy in multiple sclerosis. Data came from immunoSEQ multiplex PCR; TCRdb stores just in-frame clones and leaves some out. The table has about 69,000 clones, around 94% seen once. Sample: peripheral blood, taken in the third trimester of pregnancy. The source is a female donor in good health, enrolled as a control in a pregnancy study. The CDR3 runs from the conserved cysteine through the conserved F or W. D genes are given only for firm matches. Expanded clones get a size class; other rows say once, few or many, or leave the size out.

size: .
V: TRBV6-6
D: .
J: TRBJ2-3
DNA: TGTGCCAGCAGTTACAACACCGACACAGATACGCAGTATTTT
CDR3: CASSYNTDTDTQYF

size: .
V: TRBV4-1
D: TRBD1
J: TRBJ2-7
DNA: TGCGCCAGCAGCAATGACAGGGGAACTTACGAGCAGTACTTC
CDR3: CASSNDRGTYEQYF

size: .
V: TRBV6-6
D: .
J: TRBJ2-7
DNA: TGTGCCAGCAGGAAGGAGAGGACAGTAGCCTACGAGCAGTACTTC
CDR3: CASRKERTVAYEQYF

size: .
V: TRBV5-3
D: .
J: TRBJ2-1
DNA: TGTGCCAGAAGCTTGGAAGTGAGGGTCTTAGGAAATGAGCAGTTCTTC
CDR3: CARSLEVRVLGNEQFF

size: .
V: TRBV18
D: .
J: TRBJ1-1
DNA: TGTGCCAGCTCTTATGACGGGTGGAACACTGAAGCTTTCTTT
CDR3: CASSYDGWNTEAFF

size: .
V: TRBV27
D: .
J: TRBJ2-4
DNA: TGTGCCAGCGCAATCGGACAGCTCAAAAACATTCAGTACTTC
CDR3: CASAIGQLKNIQYF

size: .
V: TRBV15
D: TRBD2
J: TRBJ2-1
DNA: TGTGCCACCAGCAGAGATCCTGATTCTGCGGGAGCTGATAATGAGCAGTTCTTC
CDR3: CATSRDPDSAGADNEQFF

size: .
V: TRBV6-1
D: TRBD1
J: TRBJ1-5
DNA: TGTGCCAGTCGACAGGGGGCTAGTCAGCCCCAGCATTTT
CDR3: CASRQGASQPQHF

size: .
V: TRBV9
D: TRBD1
J: TRBJ2-7
DNA: TGTGCCAGCAGCGAGGGGACAGCCCAATTTTCCGAAGTGCAGTACTTC
CDR3: CASSEGTAQFSEVQYF

size: .
V: TRBV9
D: TRBD1
J: TRBJ2-7
DNA: TGTGCCAGCAGCGTAGGGGGGACAGGGGGGCGCGAGCAGTACTTC
CDR3: CASSVGGTGGREQYF

size: .
V: TRBV2
D: .
J: TRBJ1-5
DNA: TGTGCCAGCGCGATGATTAGCAATCAGCCCCAGCATTTT
CDR3: CASAMISNQPQHF

size: .
V: TRBV9
D: TRBD2
J: TRBJ2-4
DNA: TGTGCCAGCAGCGCCCCGAGCGGGAGTCCTTCAAACATTCAGTACTTC
CDR3: CASSAPSGSPSNIQYF

size: .
V: TRBV28
D: TRBD1
J: TRBJ2-7
DNA: TGTGCCAGCAGTTTAACTCGGACAGGGAGAAAATACGAGCAGTACTTC
CDR3: CASSLTRTGRKYEQYF

size: once
V: TRBV10-3
D: .
J: TRBJ1-6
DNA: TGTGCCATCAGCCCGACAGACGGGGGTTCACCCCTCCACTTT
CDR3: CAISPTDGGSPLHF

size: .
V: TRBV6-5
D: .
J: TRBJ2-1
DNA: TGTGCCAGCAGTTACCCTGGACTTTACAATGAGCAGTTCTTC
CDR3: CASSYPGLYNEQFF

size: .
V: TRBV19
D: .
J: TRBJ1-3
DNA: TGTGCCAGTAGACGCCTCGGGGAGGCTGGAAACACCATATATTTT
CDR3: CASRRLGEAGNTIYF

size: .
V: TRBV11-2
D: .
J: TRBJ2-7
DNA: TGTGCCAGCAGCTTAGGTACGGGGGGCCTGAGCTCCTACGAGCAGTACTTC
CDR3: CASSLGTGGLSSYEQYF

size: .
V: TRBV4-1
D: .
J: TRBJ1-1
DNA: TGCGCCAGCAGCCAAGAAGGGCGGACTATTTTCTTT
CDR3: CASSQEGRTIFF